This T cell receptor (beta chain) was recovered during a study of beta chain features in type 1 diabetes (dated by TCRdb to 2016 to 2019). For the study in its entirety: No differences in mean age, gender distribution, total cell number or subset yield were found between patients and healthy donors. Across all samples, about 110 million sorted cells were examined, and cell number per subset correlated strongly with RNA yield. The study compared TCRB repertoires of sorted circulating CD4+ T cell subsets between recently diagnosed type 1 diabetes patients and matched healthy donors. Whereas all 30 or so donors provided naive and central memory subsets, regulatory and stem cell-like memory subsets were isolated from just 8 patients and roughly 8 healthy donors.

Study-level results and caveats: At VDJ recombination sites, patients with type 1 diabetes made fewer insertions and deleted more nucleotides, a pattern implying thymic rearrangement abnormalities. A moderate but significant shortening of TCRB CDR3 length was observed in type 1 diabetes patients in all four CD4+ subsets. PCR might favor shorter templates, but patient and control samples were amplified and corrected together, so any skew would affect both groups equally. Because small numbers of individuals were included in the HLA sub-analyses, any influence of HLA type on TCRB rearrangement was left unresolved. Naive, central memory and regulatory TCRB repertoires appeared to be more similar among patients than among healthy donors. Because cDNA rather than genomic DNA was sequenced, highly expressing activated cells could have been over-represented, although no difference in activation and CD3 levels was found between groups.

This clone was recorded a few times. It has no known antigen specificity. One base away there is no much larger clone; base qualities are not given. Measured from the cysteine to the phenylalanine, the CDR3 is 15 residues long. Only the CDR3 portion is preserved as DNA: 45 bases, with reading frame beginning at the first base. From a lookup of the germline V gene (reference sequence), CDR1 and CDR2 are SEHNR and FQNEAQ. Here V drops 5 bases and J drops 0 bases, and the junction holds 4 bases not matched to any gene. The entire amount of isolated RNA was reverse transcribed using the High Capacity cDNA Reverse Transcription Kit, so the sequenced TCRB transcripts were expressed ones. Naive, central memory and regulatory T cell samples underwent deep immunoSEQ sequencing, averaging around 3.7 million total reads per sample. After sorted cells were lysed in RLT buffer, RNA was extracted with DNase-treated RNeasy Micro or Mini kits, with the choice depending on cell number. To prevent cross-contamination, each cell subset was processed individually, whereas patient and healthy donor samples were processed jointly. The immunoSEQ multiplex PCR was used to amplify TCRB sequences from cDNA, yielding 87-bp fragments that span the CDR3 region. Sequencing of the amplicons was done on the Illumina HiSeq platform. Turning to the authors' computational methods: PCR bias was corrected computationally using synthetic template baselines, and reads within Hamming distance 2 were collapsed, with unmergeable singletons discarded. Reads were aligned against IMGT to assign V, D and J genes, CDR3 length and insertions or deletions at six rearrangement sites. Within each subset, clonotype counts were normalized to the number of sorted cells before true diversity and Gini coefficients were calculated with the tcR R package. The overlap coefficient, calculated on TCRB nucleotide sequences, was used to quantify repertoire sharing. TCRdb limited this immuneACCESS table to in-frame rearrangements with V and J called. A share of clones is missing; checked studies link under half to unresolved V genes, and the rest is unexplained. That table gives V, J and clone size, and the DNA gave D and trimming. The sample yields 150,000 to 200,000 clones; less than 15% were counted once. Less than 0.7% of the sample lies in the top ten.

Each donor gave one peripheral blood draw, averaging roughly 100 mL, which was collected into heparinised tubes. A BD FACSAria II and a panel including CD45RO, CCR7, CD25, CD127, CD95 and CD27 were used to sort naive, central memory, regulatory and stem cell-like memory CD4+ T cells. A purity above 98% was achieved for all sorted populations. PBMCs were isolated immediately by Lymphoprep density gradient centrifugation and stained directly without culture. So that batch effects would be minimized, each experiment stained and sorted samples in pairs, pairing one healthy donor with one patient. The specimen sequenced was central memory CD4+ T cells from blood. This TCR was sampled from a woman between 18 and 29 years old in good health. The chain links TRBV7-9 with TRBJ2-3; TRBD2 aligns with 8 central bases. CDR3 loop: CASSPTSVSTDTQYF. The DNA sequence follows: TGTGCCAGCAGCCCGACTAGCGTAAGCACAGATACGCAGTATTTT. The full variable domain, completed from the reference TRBV7-9 and TRBJ2-3 proteins outside the CDR3, reads DTGVSQNPRHKITKRGQNVTFRCDPISEHNRLYWYRQTLGQGPEFLTYFQNEAQLEKSRLLSDRFSAERPKGSFSTLEIQRTEQGDSAMYLCASSPTSVSTDTQYFGPGTRLTVL.